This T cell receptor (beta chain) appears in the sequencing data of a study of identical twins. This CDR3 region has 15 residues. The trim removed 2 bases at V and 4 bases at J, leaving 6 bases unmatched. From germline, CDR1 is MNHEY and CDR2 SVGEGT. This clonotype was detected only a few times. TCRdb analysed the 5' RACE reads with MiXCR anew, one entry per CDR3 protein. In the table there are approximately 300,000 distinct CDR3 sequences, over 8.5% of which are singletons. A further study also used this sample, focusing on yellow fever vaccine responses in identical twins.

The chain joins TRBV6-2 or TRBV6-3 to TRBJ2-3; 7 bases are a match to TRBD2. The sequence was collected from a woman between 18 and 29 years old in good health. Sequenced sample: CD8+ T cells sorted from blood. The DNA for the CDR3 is TGTGCCAGCAGTTACGCGCGGGAGCCCCCAGATACGCAGTATTTT. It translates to CASSYAREPPDTQYF.